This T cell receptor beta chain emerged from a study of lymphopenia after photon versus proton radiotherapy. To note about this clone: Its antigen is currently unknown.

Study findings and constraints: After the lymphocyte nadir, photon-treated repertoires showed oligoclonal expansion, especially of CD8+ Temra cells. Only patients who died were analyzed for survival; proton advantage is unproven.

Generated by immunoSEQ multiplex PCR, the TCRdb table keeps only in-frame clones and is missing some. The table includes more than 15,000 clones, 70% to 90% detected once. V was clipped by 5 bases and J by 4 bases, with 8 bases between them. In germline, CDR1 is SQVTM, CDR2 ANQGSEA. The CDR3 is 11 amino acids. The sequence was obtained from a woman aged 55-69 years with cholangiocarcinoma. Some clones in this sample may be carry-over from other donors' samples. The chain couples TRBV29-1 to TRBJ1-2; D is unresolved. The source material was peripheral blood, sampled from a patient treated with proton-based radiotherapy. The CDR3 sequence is CSVLRSYGYTF. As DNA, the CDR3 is TGCAGCGTTCTCCGAAGCTATGGCTACACCTTC. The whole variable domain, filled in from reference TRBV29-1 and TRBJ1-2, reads SAVISQKPSRDICQRGTSLTIQCQVDSQVTMMFWYRQQPGQSLTLIATANQGSEATYESGFVIDKFPISRPNLTFSTLTVSNMSPEDSSIYLCSVLRSYGYTFGSGTRLTVV.